This T cell receptor beta chain originates from a study of T cell repertoires in cytomegalovirus infection. Germline loops: CDR1 MGHRA, CDR2 YSYEKL. The CDR3 extends over 17 amino acids. Trimming pared 3 bases from V and 4 bases from J, leaving 18 bases between. As regards this clonotype: No antigen is known for it.

TCRdb itself ran the reads through MiXCR, one entry per CDR3 protein. The table includes approximately 110,000 distinct CDR3 sequences, 35% to 50% detected once. The sequence was collected from a human donor in good health (CMV status not recorded). Some clones in this sample may be carry-over from other donors' samples. V and J are TRBV4-1 and TRBJ2-2; D assignment may be TRBD1 or TRBD2 (5 bases each). The specimen was CD8+ T cells from cultured PBMCs, collected from culture after CMV antigen stimulation. The CDR3 nucleotides are TGCGCCAGCAGCCAGCCTCTGGGGCTTGGGAGCACCGGGGAGCTGTTTTTT. This sequence encodes CASSQPLGLGSTGELFF.